One and the same sample provided the 9 T cell receptor beta chains below, sequenced in a study of blood T cell repertoires in COVID-19. Clones were sequenced by immunoSEQ multiplex PCR, and TCRdb holds only the in-frame ones, with some missing. The sample carries roughly 100,000 clones, around four fifths recorded once. Input material: peripheral blood. Receptors were obtained from a man in his 60s with acute or convalescent COVID-19.

The rearrangement joins TRBV29-1 to TRBJ2-3; tentative D call: TRBD2 (5 bases). Germline CDR1 and CDR2: SQVTM and ANQGSEA. The CDR3 spans 15 residues. Trimming cost V 0 bases and J 4 bases, with 14 bases left between them. CDR3 amino acids: CSVEESASTADTQYF. In DNA form, the CDR3 reads TGCAGCGTTGAAGAAAGTGCTAGCACCGCAGATACGCAGTATTTT.

The chain combines TRBV28 with TRBJ1-6, with D maybe TRBD1 (5 bases). The CDR3 has 15 amino acids. The germline V and J ends were trimmed by 7 bases and 7 bases, with 17 bases remaining between them. Per germline, CDR1 MDHEN and CDR2 SYDVKM. This CDR3 reads CASTSSSGINSPLHF. The CDR3 DNA follows: TGTGCCAGCACCTCAAGTTCAGGGATCAATTCACCCCTCCACTTT.

This clone was observed once. The chain employs TRBV5-1 and TRBJ1-1; 8 positions match TRBD1. The ends lost 6 bases at V and 1 base at J; junction bases unmatched: 11. The length of the CDR3 is 16 residues. Germline loops: CDR1 SGHRS, CDR2 YFSETQ. CDR3 sequence: CASNFLATGANTEAFF. The CDR3 nucleotides are TGCGCCAGCAACTTCTTGGCGACAGGGGCGAACACTGAAGCTTTCTTT.

The chain couples TRBV5-1 to TRBJ2-3; maybe TRBD1 (6 bases). The CDR3 is 15 residues long. Germline V gene sequence: CDR1 SGHRS, CDR2 YFSETQ. V lost 4 bases, J lost 7 bases, and 19 bases lay in between. Written as DNA, the CDR3 is TGCGCCAGCAGCCAAGGACAGAAGATGGCATATACGCAGTATTTT. Amino acid sequence: CASSQGQKMAYTQYF.

The chain has TRBV19 and TRBJ2-7; D possibly corresponds to TRBD1 (5 bases). The CDR3 runs to 13 residues. Trimming stripped 7 bases from V and 3 bases from J, with 13 bases between. Germline V gene lookup returns CDR1 LNHDA and CDR2 SQIVND (reference sequence). CDR3: CASNRGYGYEQYF. CDR3 in DNA: TGTGCCAGTAATAGGGGTTATGGCTACGAGCAGTACTTC.

This clone has only one observation. This chain joins TRBV30 and TRBJ2-2, with 14 nucleotides matching TRBD2. V lost 1 base, J lost 3 bases, and 4 bases stayed unmatched. The CDR3 is 17 amino acids. From germline, CDR1 is GTSNPN and CDR2 SVGIG (reference sequence). CDR3 region: CAWSGTSGRTYTGELFF. The DNA for the CDR3 is TGTGCCTGGAGTGGGACTAGCGGGAGGACCTACACCGGGGAGCTGTTTTTT.

This chain links TRBV9 with TRBJ1-1; TRBD1 might be the D (5 bases). CDR3 length equals 15 residues. Trimming stripped 0 bases from V and 5 bases from J, with 14 bases between. Per germline, CDR1 SGDLS and CDR2 YYNGEE. The CDR3 DNA follows: TGTGCCAGCAGCGTAGAAGGGGCTGGTAGGACTGAAGCTTTCTTT. Residues: CASSVEGAGRTEAFF.

J is TRBJ2-1 and V is TRBV3-1 (or the pseudogene TRBV3-2), with 7 bases lining up with TRBD1. Trimming cost V 5 bases and J 8 bases; bases outside gene matches: 6. Germline CDR1 LGHDT, CDR2 YNNKEL (reference sequence). CDR3 length: 13 amino acids. The CDR3 bases are TGTGCCAGCAGCAGGGGGCGTTTGGATGAGCAGTTCTTC. It translates to CASSRGRLDEQFF.

This chain links TRBV9 with TRBJ2-2, with D perhaps matching TRBD2 (6 bases). Germline V gives CDR1 SGDLS, CDR2 YYNGEE. The V and J ends lost 4 bases and 3 bases respectively, with 10 bases between them. This CDR3 has 14 amino acids. The CDR3 here is CASSTGLYTGELFF. In DNA form, the CDR3 reads TGTGCCAGCAGCACGGGACTGTACACCGGGGAGCTGTTTTTT.